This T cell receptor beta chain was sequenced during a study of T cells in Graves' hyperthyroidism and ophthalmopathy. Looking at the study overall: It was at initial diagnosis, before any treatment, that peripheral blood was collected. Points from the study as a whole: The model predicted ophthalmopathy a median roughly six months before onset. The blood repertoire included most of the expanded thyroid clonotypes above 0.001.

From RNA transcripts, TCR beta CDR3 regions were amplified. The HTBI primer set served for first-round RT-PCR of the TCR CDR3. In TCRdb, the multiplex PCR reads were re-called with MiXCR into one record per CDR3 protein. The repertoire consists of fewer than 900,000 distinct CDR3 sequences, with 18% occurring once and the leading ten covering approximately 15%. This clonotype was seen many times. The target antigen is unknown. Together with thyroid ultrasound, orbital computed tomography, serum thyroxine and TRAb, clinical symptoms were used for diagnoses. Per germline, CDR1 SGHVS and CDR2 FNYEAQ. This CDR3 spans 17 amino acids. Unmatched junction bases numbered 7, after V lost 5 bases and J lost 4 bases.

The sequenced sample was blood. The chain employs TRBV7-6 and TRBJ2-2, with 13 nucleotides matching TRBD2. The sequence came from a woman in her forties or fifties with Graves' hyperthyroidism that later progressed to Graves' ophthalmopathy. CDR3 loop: CASSPLAGGPRTGELFF. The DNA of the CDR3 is TGTGCCAGCAGCCCACTAGCGGGGGGGCCGCGCACCGGGGAGCTGTTTTTT.